Listed below are T cell receptor beta chains from one sample, sequenced in a study of OX40 agonist ivuxolimab in advanced cancers. Method: immunoSEQ multiplex PCR; TCRdb's copy keeps in-frame clones and lacks some. The sample yields nearly 110,000 clones, 90% seen once. Sequenced here: CD4+ or CD8+ T cells sorted from blood, sampled in a trial of the OX40 agonist ivuxolimab. These TCRs come from an adult with an advanced solid tumor such as melanoma, head and neck, liver or kidney cancer. Each CDR3 is given with its conserved first and last residue. A D gene is named only where the DNA matches it firmly. Clone sizes are given selectively: once, few, many, or a class where the clone is expanded.

clone size,CDR3 length,V gene,J gene,D gene,CDR3 protein,CDR3 DNA
.,13,TRBV11-3,TRBJ2-1,.,CASSLSSGGEQFF,TGTGCCAGCAGCTTATCAAGCGGCGGTGAGCAGTTCTTC
.,14,TRBV6-1,TRBJ2-3,.,CASSEAGGRDTQYF,TGTGCCAGCTCAGAGGCCGGAGGGAGAGATACGCAGTATTTT
once,13,TRBV5-6,TRBJ2-3,.,CASSFEQLDTQYF,TGTGCCAGCAGCTTCGAACAGTTAGATACGCAGTATTTT
.,16,TRBV9,TRBJ2-7,TRBD1,CASSVGVGQVSYEQYF,TGTGCCAGCAGCGTAGGGGTCGGACAGGTCTCCTACGAGCAGTACTTC
.,14,TRBV19,TRBJ2-3,TRBD2,CASSRRGAEWAQYF,TGTGCCAGTAGTCGGCGGGGGGCTGAGTGGGCGCAGTATTTT
.,17,TRBV7-2,TRBJ2-4,.,CASSLAAGTVAKNIQYF,TGTGCCAGCAGCTTAGCGGCAGGGACGGTAGCCAAAAACATTCAGTACTTC
.,15,TRBV28,TRBJ1-5,.,CASSGGWGEHQPQHF,TGTGCCAGCAGTGGCGGTTGGGGGGAGCATCAGCCCCAGCATTTT
.,12,TRBV27,TRBJ2-7,TRBD1,CASRGQIYEQHF,TGTGCCAGCAGGGGACAGATCTACGAGCAGCACTTC
.,15,TRBV6-6,TRBJ2-7,TRBD1,CASSYSGQVSYEQYF,TGTGCCAGCAGTTATTCGGGACAGGTCTCCTACGAGCAGTACTTC
.,16,TRBV5-1,TRBJ1-4,TRBD1,CASSGQTGGQAEKLFF,TGCGCCAGCAGCGGACAAACAGGGGGACAGGCTGAAAAACTGTTTTTT
few,12,TRBV30,TRBJ1-5,.,CAWTEGNQPQHF,TGTGCCTGGACAGAGGGGAATCAGCCCCAGCATTTT
.,13,TRBV19,TRBJ2-7,TRBD1,CASSMGTVYEQYF,TGTGCCAGTAGTATGGGGACAGTTTACGAGCAGTACTTC
.,12,TRBV5-6,TRBJ1-6,.,CASSLRDFTLHF,TGTGCCAGCAGCTTAAGGGATTTCACCCTCCACTTT
.,16,TRBV5-1,TRBJ2-7,TRBD1,CASSLQGAGPSYEQYF,TGCGCCAGCAGCTTACAGGGGGCAGGCCCCTCTTACGAGCAGTACTTC
.,12,TRBV30,TRBJ1-4,.,CAWKPASEKLFF,TGTGCCTGGAAACCGGCTAGTGAAAAACTGTTTTTT
.,12,TRBV19,TRBJ1-2,TRBD1,CASSLTGNGYTF,TGTGCCAGTAGTTTGACAGGGAATGGCTACACCTTC
once,21,TRBV28,TRBJ1-5,.,CASSLFSPRSGSGNSNQPQHF,TGTGCCAGCAGTTTATTCTCCCCGAGGTCAGGTAGCGGTAATAGCAATCAGCCCCAGCATTTT
once,15,TRBV6-5,TRBJ2-1,.,CASSYGPPDYNEQFF,TGTGCCAGCAGTTACGGGCCCCCTGACTACAATGAGCAGTTCTTC
.,18,TRBV2,TRBJ1-6,.,CASGLTGGVGSYNSPLHF,TGTGCCAGCGGACTTACTGGGGGCGTCGGCTCCTATAATTCACCCCTCCACTTT
.,17,TRBV7-2,TRBJ2-3,TRBD2,CASSLLAGGFSTDTQYF,TGTGCCAGCAGCTTACTAGCGGGGGGATTCTCCACAGATACGCAGTATTTT
.,15,TRBV18,TRBJ1-1,.,CASSPEVGLNTEAFF,TGTGCCAGCTCACCAGAGGTAGGGCTGAACACTGAAGCTTTCTTT
.,17,TRBV5-1,TRBJ1-3,TRBD1,CASSQLTGERAGNTIYF,TGCGCCAGCAGCCAGTTAACAGGGGAGAGGGCTGGAAACACCATATATTTT
.,13,TRBV19,TRBJ1-2,.,CASSIVQGPGYTF,TGTGCCAGTAGTATCGTCCAGGGCCCTGGCTACACCTTC
.,18,TRBV7-3,TRBJ2-6,TRBD1,CASSAPGTGWAGANVLTF,TGTGCCAGCAGCGCTCCTGGGACAGGGTGGGCTGGGGCCAACGTCCTGACTTTC
.,14,TRBV19,TRBJ2-2,TRBD1,CASRPTGVTGELFF,TGTGCCAGTAGACCGACAGGGGTCACCGGGGAGCTGTTTTTT
once,17,TRBV7-2,TRBJ1-1,.,CASSLSGRGLGYTEAFF,TGTGCCAGCAGCTTATCAGGGCGGGGGCTAGGTTATACTGAAGCTTTCTTT
.,15,TRBV19,TRBJ2-7,.,CASTLRTGSSYEQYF,TGTGCCAGTACCCTCAGGACGGGGAGCTCCTACGAGCAGTACTTC
once,12,TRBV28,TRBJ1-2,.,CASSTQGSGYTF,TGTGCCAGCAGCACCCAGGGAAGTGGCTACACCTTC
.,10,TRBV20-1,TRBJ1-2,.,CSARANGYTF,TGCAGTGCTAGAGCAAATGGCTACACCTTC
.,13,TRBV30,TRBJ1-4,.,CAWSEVTNEKLFF,TGTGCCTGGAGTGAAGTAACTAATGAAAAACTGTTTTTT
.,11,TRBV29-1,TRBJ1-2,.,CSVLEVYGYTF,TGCAGCGTTTTGGAGGTCTATGGCTACACCTTC
once,12,TRBV6-1,TRBJ1-1,.,CASTQGWTEAFF,TGTGCCAGCACTCAGGGTTGGACTGAAGCTTTCTTT
.,15,TRBV6-5,TRBJ2-7,TRBD1,CASSSSRDRGREQYF,TGTGCCAGCAGTTCCTCCCGGGACAGGGGGCGCGAGCAGTACTTC
.,12,TRBV7-2,TRBJ1-2,.,CASSPLRRGYTF,TGTGCCAGCAGCCCCCTGCGCCGCGGCTACACCTTC
.,16,TRBV10-3,TRBJ1-2,.,CAILPSGSATNYGYTF,TGTGCCATTTTACCCTCAGGGTCCGCTACTAACTATGGCTACACCTTC
.,14,TRBV11-2,TRBJ2-3,TRBD2,CASSPSGHTDTQYF,TGTGCCAGCAGCCCTAGCGGACACACAGATACGCAGTATTTT
once,15,TRBV28,TRBJ2-7,.,CASSSPGGRLYEQYF,TGTGCCAGCAGTTCCCCCGGGGGACGACTCTACGAGCAGTACTTC
.,13,TRBV7-2,TRBJ2-2,.,CASSSLTFGELFF,TGTGCCAGCAGCTCGCTGACATTCGGGGAGCTGTTTTTT
.,14,TRBV28,TRBJ1-5,.,CASSYGVSNQPQHF,TGTGCCAGCAGTTACGGCGTCTCTAATCAGCCCCAGCATTTT
.,13,TRBV6-1,TRBJ1-5,.,CASCAERGQPQHF,TGTGCCAGCTGCGCAGAGAGGGGACAGCCCCAGCATTTT
.,13,TRBV5-5,TRBJ2-7,.,CASSSRQFYEQYF,TGTGCCAGCAGCTCCCGACAATTCTACGAGCAGTACTTC
.,15,TRBV19,TRBJ1-6,TRBD1,CASSGLGQGSSPLHF,TGTGCCAGTAGTGGCCTTGGACAGGGGAGTTCACCCCTCCACTTT
.,15,TRBV7-8,TRBJ2-1,TRBD2,CASSSYGTSGNEQFF,TGTGCCAGCAGCTCCTACGGGACTAGCGGCAATGAGCAGTTCTTC
.,15,TRBV5-1,TRBJ1-6,.,CASSPGTQGSAPLHF,TGCGCCAGCAGCCCCGGGACCCAAGGTAGCGCACCCCTCCACTTT